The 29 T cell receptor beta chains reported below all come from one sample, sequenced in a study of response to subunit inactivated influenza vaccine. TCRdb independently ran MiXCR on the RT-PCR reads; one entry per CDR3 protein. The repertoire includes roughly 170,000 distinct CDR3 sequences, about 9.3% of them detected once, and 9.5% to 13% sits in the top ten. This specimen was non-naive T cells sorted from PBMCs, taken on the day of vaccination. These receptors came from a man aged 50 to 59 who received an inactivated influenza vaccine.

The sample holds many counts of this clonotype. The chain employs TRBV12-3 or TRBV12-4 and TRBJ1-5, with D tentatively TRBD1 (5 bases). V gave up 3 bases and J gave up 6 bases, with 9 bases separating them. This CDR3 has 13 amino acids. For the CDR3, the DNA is TGTGCCAGCAGTTTGCGGGGGTTTCAGCCCCAGCATTTT. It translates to CASSLRGFQPQHF.

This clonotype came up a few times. CDR3 DNA: TGTGCCACCAGCAGAGAGGTCCGACAGCGACACTCTGGAAACACCATATATTTT. Its translation: CATSREVRQRHSGNTIYF. The rearrangement joins TRBV15 to TRBJ1-3; TRBD1 might be the D (5 bases). Trimming removed 0 bases at V and 0 bases at J, with 15 bases between. CDR1 and CDR2 from the germline V gene are LNHNV and YYDKDF (reference sequence). The CDR3 spans 18 residues.

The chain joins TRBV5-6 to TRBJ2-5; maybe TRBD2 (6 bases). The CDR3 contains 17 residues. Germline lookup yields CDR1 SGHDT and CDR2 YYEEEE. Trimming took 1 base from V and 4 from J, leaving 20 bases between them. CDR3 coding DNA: TGTGCCAGCAGCTTGTGGGGACTCTCTTCCCTAAGAGAGACCCAGTACTTC. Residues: CASSLWGLSSLRETQYF.

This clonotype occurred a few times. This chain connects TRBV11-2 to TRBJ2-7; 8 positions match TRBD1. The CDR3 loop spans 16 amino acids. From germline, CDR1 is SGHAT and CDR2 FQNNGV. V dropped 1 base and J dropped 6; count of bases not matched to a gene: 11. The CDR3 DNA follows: TGTGCCAGCAGCTTAGGATCCACAGGGGGTTATATCGAGCAGTACTTC. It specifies CASSLGSTGGYIEQYF.

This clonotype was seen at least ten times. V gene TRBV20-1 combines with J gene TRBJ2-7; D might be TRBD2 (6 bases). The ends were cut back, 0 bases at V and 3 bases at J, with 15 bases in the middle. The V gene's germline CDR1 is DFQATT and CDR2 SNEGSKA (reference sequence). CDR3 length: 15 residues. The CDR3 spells CSARDLRPGVYEQYF. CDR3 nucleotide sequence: TGCAGTGCTAGAGATCTGCGACCGGGGGTCTACGAGCAGTACTTC.

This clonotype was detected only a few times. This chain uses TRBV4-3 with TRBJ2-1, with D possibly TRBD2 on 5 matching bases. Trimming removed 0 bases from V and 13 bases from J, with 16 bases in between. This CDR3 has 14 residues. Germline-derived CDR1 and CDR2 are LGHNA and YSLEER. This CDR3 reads CASSQDRGVGYQFF. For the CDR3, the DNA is TGCGCCAGCAGCCAAGATCGGGGAGTGGGTTATCAGTTCTTC.

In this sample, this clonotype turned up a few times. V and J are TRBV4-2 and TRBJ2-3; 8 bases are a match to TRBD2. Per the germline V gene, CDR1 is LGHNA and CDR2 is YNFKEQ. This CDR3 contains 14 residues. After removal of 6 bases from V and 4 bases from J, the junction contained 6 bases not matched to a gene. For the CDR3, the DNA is TGTGCCAGCAGTGAGCGGGGGAGGGCAGATACGCAGTATTTT. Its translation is CASSERGRADTQYF.

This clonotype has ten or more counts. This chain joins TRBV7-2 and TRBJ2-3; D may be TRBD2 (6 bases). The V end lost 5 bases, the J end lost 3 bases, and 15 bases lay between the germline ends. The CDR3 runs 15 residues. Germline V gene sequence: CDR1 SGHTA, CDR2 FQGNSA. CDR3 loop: CASSPPTRGTDTQYF. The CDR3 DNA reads TGTGCCAGCAGCCCCCCCACTCGGGGGACAGATACGCAGTATTTT.

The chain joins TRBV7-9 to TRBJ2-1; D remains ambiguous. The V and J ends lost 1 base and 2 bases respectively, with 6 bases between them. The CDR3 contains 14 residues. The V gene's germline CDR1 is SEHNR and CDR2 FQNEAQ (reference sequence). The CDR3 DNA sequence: TGTGCCAGCAGCTTAGGATCAGCCTACAATGAGCAGTTCTTC. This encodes CASSLGSAYNEQFF.

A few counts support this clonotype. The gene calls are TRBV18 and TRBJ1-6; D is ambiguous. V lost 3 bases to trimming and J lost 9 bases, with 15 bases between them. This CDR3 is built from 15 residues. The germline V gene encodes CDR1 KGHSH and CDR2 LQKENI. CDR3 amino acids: CASSPRDAGGSPLHF. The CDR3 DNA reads TGTGCCAGCTCACCCCGCGACGCGGGAGGTTCACCCCTCCACTTT.

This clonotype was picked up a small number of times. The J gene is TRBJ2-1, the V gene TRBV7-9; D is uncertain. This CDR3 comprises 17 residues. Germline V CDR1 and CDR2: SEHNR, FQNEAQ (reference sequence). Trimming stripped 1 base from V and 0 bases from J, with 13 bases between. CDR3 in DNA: TGTGCCAGCAGCTTAGTCCTGGGTGGTACCTCCTACAATGAGCAGTTCTTC. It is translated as CASSLVLGGTSYNEQFF.

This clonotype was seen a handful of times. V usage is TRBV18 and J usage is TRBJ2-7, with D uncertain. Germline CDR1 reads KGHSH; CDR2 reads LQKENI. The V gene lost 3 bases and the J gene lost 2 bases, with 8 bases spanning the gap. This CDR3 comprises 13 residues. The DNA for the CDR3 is TGTGCCAGCTCACCTTACGGAACCTACGAGCAGTACTTC. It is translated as CASSPYGTYEQYF.

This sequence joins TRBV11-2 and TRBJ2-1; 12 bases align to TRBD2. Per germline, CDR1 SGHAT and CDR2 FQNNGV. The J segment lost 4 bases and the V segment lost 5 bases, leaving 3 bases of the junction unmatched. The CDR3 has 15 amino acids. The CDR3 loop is CASSAGLAGYNEQFF. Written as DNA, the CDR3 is TGTGCCAGCAGCGCGGGACTAGCGGGTTACAATGAGCAGTTCTTC.

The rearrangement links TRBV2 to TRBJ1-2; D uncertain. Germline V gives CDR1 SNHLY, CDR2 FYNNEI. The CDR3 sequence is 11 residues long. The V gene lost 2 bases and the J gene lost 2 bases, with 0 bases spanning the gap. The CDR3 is CASSENYGYTF. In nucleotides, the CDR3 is TGTGCCAGCAGTGAAAACTATGGCTACACCTTC.

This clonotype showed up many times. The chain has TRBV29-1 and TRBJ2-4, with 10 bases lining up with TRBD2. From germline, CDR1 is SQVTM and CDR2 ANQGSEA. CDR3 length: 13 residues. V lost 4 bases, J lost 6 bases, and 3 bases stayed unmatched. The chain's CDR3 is CSVVLAGGNIQYF. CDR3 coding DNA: TGCAGCGTTGTATTAGCGGGGGGAAACATTCAGTACTTC.

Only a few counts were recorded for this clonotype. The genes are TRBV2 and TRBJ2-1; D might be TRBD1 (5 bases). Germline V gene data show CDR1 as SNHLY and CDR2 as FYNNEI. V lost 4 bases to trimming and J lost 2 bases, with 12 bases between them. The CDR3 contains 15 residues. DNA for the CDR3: TGTGCCAGCAGTGGTGGGCAGGGCCCCTACAATGAGCAGTTCTTC. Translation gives CASSGGQGPYNEQFF.

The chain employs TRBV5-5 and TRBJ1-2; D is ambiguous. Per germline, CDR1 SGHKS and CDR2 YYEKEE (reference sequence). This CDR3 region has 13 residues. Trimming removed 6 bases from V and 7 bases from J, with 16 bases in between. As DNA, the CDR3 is TGTGCCAGCAACCCCCCGACGGTCTCTGGCTACACCTTC. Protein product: CASNPPTVSGYTF.

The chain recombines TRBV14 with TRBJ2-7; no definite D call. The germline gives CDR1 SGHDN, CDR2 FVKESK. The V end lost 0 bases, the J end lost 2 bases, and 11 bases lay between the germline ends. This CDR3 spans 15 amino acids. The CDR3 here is CASSQEIARTYEQYF. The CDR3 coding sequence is TGTGCCAGCAGCCAAGAAATCGCCCGGACCTACGAGCAGTACTTC.

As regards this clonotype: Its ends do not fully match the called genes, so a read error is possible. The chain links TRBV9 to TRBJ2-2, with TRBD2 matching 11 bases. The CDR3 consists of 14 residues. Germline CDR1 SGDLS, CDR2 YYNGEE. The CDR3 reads CASNSGRAGGELVF. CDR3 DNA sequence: TGTGCCAGTAATAGCGGGAGGGCCGGCGGGGAGCTGGTTTTT.

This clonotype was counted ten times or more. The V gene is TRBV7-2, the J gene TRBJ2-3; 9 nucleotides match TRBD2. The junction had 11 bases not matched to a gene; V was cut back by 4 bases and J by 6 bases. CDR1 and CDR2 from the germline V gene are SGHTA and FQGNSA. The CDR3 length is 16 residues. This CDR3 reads CASSSTRLAVGDTQYF. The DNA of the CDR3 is TGTGCCAGCAGCTCAACTAGACTAGCGGTGGGGGATACGCAGTATTTT.

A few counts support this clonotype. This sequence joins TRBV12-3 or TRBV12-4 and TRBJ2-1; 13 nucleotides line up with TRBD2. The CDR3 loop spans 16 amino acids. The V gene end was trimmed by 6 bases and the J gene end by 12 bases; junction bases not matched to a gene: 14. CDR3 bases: TGTGCCAGCAGGTCCGGGACTAGCGGGGTGGTAGTGGGGCAGTTCTTC. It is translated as CASRSGTSGVVVGQFF.

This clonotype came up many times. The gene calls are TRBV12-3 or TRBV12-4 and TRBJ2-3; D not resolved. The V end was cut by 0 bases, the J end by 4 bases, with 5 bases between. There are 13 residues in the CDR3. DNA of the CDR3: TGTGCCAGCAGTTTAGCCCGGGCAGATACGCAGTATTTT. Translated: CASSLARADTQYF.

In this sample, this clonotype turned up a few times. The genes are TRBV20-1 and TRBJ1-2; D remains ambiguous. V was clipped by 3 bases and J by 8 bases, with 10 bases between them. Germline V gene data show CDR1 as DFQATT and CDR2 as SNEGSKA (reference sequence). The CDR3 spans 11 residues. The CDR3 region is CSASPGYGYTF. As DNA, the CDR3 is TGCAGTGCTAGCCCCGGATACGGCTACACCTTC.

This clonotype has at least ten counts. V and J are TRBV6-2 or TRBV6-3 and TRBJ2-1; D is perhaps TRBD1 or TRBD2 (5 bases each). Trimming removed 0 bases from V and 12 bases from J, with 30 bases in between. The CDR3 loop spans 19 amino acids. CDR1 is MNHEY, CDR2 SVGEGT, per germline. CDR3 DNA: TGTGCCAGCAGTTACTCCACCCTATTTGACATCCGGGGACCAAGTGGGCAGTTCTTC. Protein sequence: CASSYSTLFDIRGPSGQFF.

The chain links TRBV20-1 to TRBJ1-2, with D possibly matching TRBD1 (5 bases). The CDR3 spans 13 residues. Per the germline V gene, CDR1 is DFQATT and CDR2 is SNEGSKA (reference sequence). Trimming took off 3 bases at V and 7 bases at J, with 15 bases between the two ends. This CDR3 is CSASPGPGSGYTF. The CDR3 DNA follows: TGCAGTGCTAGTCCGGGCCCAGGGAGTGGCTACACCTTC.

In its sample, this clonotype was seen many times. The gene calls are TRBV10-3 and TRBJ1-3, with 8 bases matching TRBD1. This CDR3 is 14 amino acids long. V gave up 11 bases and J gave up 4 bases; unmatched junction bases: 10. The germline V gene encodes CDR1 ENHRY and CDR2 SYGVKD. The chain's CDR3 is CASFTGGGGNTIYF. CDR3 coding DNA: TGTGCCTCCTTTACAGGGGGAGGCGGAAACACCATATATTTT.

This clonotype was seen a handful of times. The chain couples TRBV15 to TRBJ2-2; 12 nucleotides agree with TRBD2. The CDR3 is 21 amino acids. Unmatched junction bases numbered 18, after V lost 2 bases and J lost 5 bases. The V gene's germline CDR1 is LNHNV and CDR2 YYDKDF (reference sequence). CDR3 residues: CATSRKGTALRLAGVTGELFF. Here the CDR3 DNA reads TGTGCCACCAGCAGAAAGGGAACCGCACTAAGACTAGCGGGAGTTACCGGGGAGCTGTTTTTT.

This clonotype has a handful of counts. The CDR3 protein is CASTLGGGHQETQYF. The CDR3 coding sequence is TGTGCCAGCACCCTTGGTGGGGGCCACCAAGAGACCCAGTACTTC. This chain joins TRBV7-2 and TRBJ2-5; D is perhaps TRBD1 (6 bases). The CDR3 contains 15 residues. Trimming shortened V by 7 bases and J by 0 bases, and 15 bases separated the two germline ends. Looked up from germline, CDR1 is SGHTA and CDR2 is FQGNSA.

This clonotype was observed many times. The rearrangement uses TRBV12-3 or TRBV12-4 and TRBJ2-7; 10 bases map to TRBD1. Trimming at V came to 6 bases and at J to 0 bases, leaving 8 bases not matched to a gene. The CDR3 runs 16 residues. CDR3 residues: CASSPEGQGISYEQYF. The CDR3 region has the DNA TGTGCCAGCAGCCCCGAGGGACAGGGGATCTCCTACGAGCAGTACTTC.